The rows below give T cell receptor beta chains drawn from one sample of a study of T cell clusters in autoimmune cytopenias. With the multiplex PCR reads reprocessed, TCRdb shows one record per CDR3 protein and no DNA. The sample table sets out approximately 4,000 distinct CDR3 sequences. Input material: peripheral blood. The receptors originated from a human donor with an autoimmune cytopenia or autoimmune hepatitis (not recorded which). Each CDR3 is given with its conserved first and last residue. The order of the fields is CDR3 length, clone size, V gene, J gene, CDR3 protein. Clone sizes are given selectively: once, few, many, or a class where the clone is expanded.

length: 17; size: medium-sized; V: TRBV18; J: TRBJ1-6; CDR3: CASSTGTPSSYNSPLHF
length: 14; size: -; V: TRBV20-1; J: TRBJ2-3; CDR3: CSAPWGGSTDTQYF
length: 15; size: medium-sized; V: TRBV29-1; J: TRBJ1-1; CDR3: CSVVATQGAGTEAFF
length: 11; size: -; V: TRBV20-1; J: TRBJ2-1; CDR3: CSALIASEQFF
length: 15; size: medium-sized; V: TRBV6-1; J: TRBJ1-4; CDR3: CASSQTQATNEKLFF
length: 15; size: medium-sized; V: TRBV28; J: TRBJ2-1; CDR3: CASSFKGASYNEQFF
length: 12; size: -; V: TRBV5-1; J: TRBJ1-1; CDR3: CASRLTDSEAFF
length: 14; size: -; V: TRBV20-1; J: TRBJ2-5; CDR3: CSASSGQGFYEQYF
length: 15; size: -; V: TRBV7-2; J: TRBJ1-2; CDR3: CASSPRWTNSYGYTF
length: 18; size: -; V: TRBV28; J: TRBJ2-3; CDR3: CASSFLTLRRVTTDTQYF
length: 15; size: -; V: TRBV14; J: TRBJ1-1; CDR3: CASSQEGAWATEAFF
length: 13; size: medium-sized; V: TRBV12-3/TRBV12-4; J: TRBJ1-4; CDR3: CASSFPDHEKLFF
length: 15; size: -; V: TRBV5-4; J: TRBJ1-6; CDR3: CASSWVAVPNSPLHF
length: 17; size: -; V: TRBV11-1; J: TRBJ2-6; CDR3: CASSRAGTGSGANVLTF
length: 13; size: medium-sized; V: TRBV10-3; J: TRBJ2-3; CDR3: CAISEEESNTQYF
length: 14; size: -; V: TRBV11-2; J: TRBJ2-5; CDR3: CASSAQQGWETQYF
length: 15; size: medium-sized; V: TRBV6-1; J: TRBJ1-6; CDR3: CASSYRDRGNSPLHF
length: 17; size: -; V: TRBV12-3/TRBV12-4; J: TRBJ2-5; CDR3: CASSVGEYLAGRETQYF
length: 15; size: -; V: TRBV29-1; J: TRBJ2-3; CDR3: CSTLGGSGGTDTQYF
length: 16; size: medium-sized; V: TRBV5-4; J: TRBJ2-2; CDR3: CASSLTSRPNTGELFF
length: 15; size: medium-sized; V: TRBV15; J: TRBJ2-3; CDR3: CATSNPAGVADTQYF
length: 11; size: medium-sized; V: TRBV19; J: TRBJ1-1; CDR3: CASSYRAEAFF
length: 12; size: -; V: TRBV20-1; J: TRBJ2-5; CDR3: CSARGTQETQYF
length: 15; size: -; V: TRBV5-5; J: TRBJ2-1; CDR3: CASSLAGPAYNEQFF
length: 14; size: medium-sized; V: TRBV6-4; J: TRBJ2-3; CDR3: CASSREYSTDTQYF
length: 14; size: -; V: TRBV24-1; J: TRBJ1-5; CDR3: CATSGPYSNQPQHF
length: 14; size: -; V: TRBV7-2; J: TRBJ2-3; CDR3: CASSFALSTDTQYF
length: 15; size: medium-sized; V: TRBV10-3; J: TRBJ2-1; CDR3: CAISETRMGDNEQFF
length: 16; size: medium-sized; V: TRBV6-1; J: TRBJ2-3; CDR3: CASRGQAGTEADTQYF
length: 15; size: medium-sized; V: TRBV12-3/TRBV12-4; J: TRBJ2-3; CDR3: CASSWTSPHTDTQYF
length: 17; size: -; V: TRBV28; J: TRBJ1-3; CDR3: CASSARKLGYSGNTIYF
length: 15; size: -; V: TRBV28; J: TRBJ2-3; CDR3: CASSRTSGVADTQYF
length: 14; size: -; V: TRBV5-4; J: TRBJ2-3; CDR3: CASSLGGRKEKKDF
length: 14; size: medium-sized; V: TRBV30; J: TRBJ2-5; CDR3: CAWSVMLGEGTQYF
length: 20; size: medium-sized; V: TRBV6-6; J: TRBJ2-3; CDR3: CASSYALPGLAGGGRDTQYF
length: 14; size: -; V: TRBV20-1; J: TRBJ1-2; CDR3: CSARTDGSNYGYTF
length: 12; size: large; V: TRBV29-1; J: TRBJ1-2; CDR3: CSVNRGNYGYTF
length: 13; size: medium-sized; V: TRBV30; J: TRBJ2-5; CDR3: CAWSASGQETQYF
length: 15; size: -; V: TRBV20-1; J: TRBJ1-1; CDR3: CSARELVEGGTEAFF
length: 15; size: medium-sized; V: TRBV6-5; J: TRBJ1-6; CDR3: CASSFTGAGDSPLHF
length: 15; size: medium-sized; V: TRBV6-2/TRBV6-3; J: TRBJ2-1; CDR3: CASSNQEGYSDEQFF
length: 14; size: medium-sized; V: TRBV6-1; J: TRBJ1-4; CDR3: CASSERDVEEKLFF
length: 14; size: -; V: TRBV11-2; J: TRBJ2-5; CDR3: CASSLGPVQETQYF
length: 14; size: -; V: TRBV20-1; J: TRBJ2-1; CDR3: CSAKRSGIYNEQFF
length: 13; size: medium-sized; V: TRBV6-1; J: TRBJ2-2; CDR3: CASSEGGGGELFF
length: 13; size: medium-sized; V: TRBV19; J: TRBJ1-1; CDR3: CASSGDTLTEAFF
length: 14; size: -; V: TRBV30; J: TRBJ1-2; CDR3: CAWKVQGTNYGYTF
length: 14; size: medium-sized; V: TRBV15; J: TRBJ2-1; CDR3: CATSRDRLDNEQFF
length: 11; size: medium-sized; V: TRBV7-9; J: TRBJ2-7; CDR3: CASSLQDEQYF
length: 15; size: medium-sized; V: TRBV6-5; J: TRBJ2-3; CDR3: CASSYTPWGSDTQYF
length: 15; size: medium-sized; V: TRBV19; J: TRBJ2-1; CDR3: CASSFQGTNYNEQFF
length: 16; size: medium-sized; V: TRBV5-4; J: TRBJ2-3; CDR3: CASSLQGSSSTDTQYF